These 24 T cell receptor beta chains share one sample of origin, sequenced in a study of OX40 agonist ivuxolimab in advanced cancers. TCRdb's table, derived via immunoSEQ multiplex PCR, lists solely in-frame clones and lacks some. The table records about 82,000 clones, more than 75% of them present only once. Specimen: CD4+ or CD8+ T cells sorted from blood, collected in a trial of the OX40 agonist ivuxolimab. These receptors were taken from an adult with an advanced solid tumor such as melanoma, head and neck, liver or kidney cancer.

CDR3 in DNA: TGTGCCAGCAGCTTAGCCGGAGCCCCAGATACGCAGTATTTT. Translated, it gives CASSLAGAPDTQYF. The rearrangement joins TRBV5-7 to TRBJ2-3; D is unclear. TRBV5-7 is classed as an ORF, of uncertain function. The ends were cut back, 2 bases at V and 4 bases at J, with 11 bases in the middle. The CDR3 runs 14 residues.

V gene TRBV6-5 combines with J gene TRBJ2-4; D remains ambiguous. The length of the CDR3 is 13 residues. Germline loops: CDR1 MNHEY, CDR2 SVGAGI. The germline V and J ends were trimmed by 4 bases and 8 bases, with 12 bases remaining between them. The CDR3 sequence is CASSSRVRYIQYF. The CDR3 DNA reads as TGTGCCAGCAGTTCTAGAGTGAGGTACATTCAGTACTTC.

The chain combines TRBV25-1 with TRBJ2-5; TRBD1 might be the D (6 bases). Germline-derived CDR1 and CDR2 are MGHDK and SYGVNS. Deletions cut 5 bases from V and 5 bases from J, with 15 bases between. This CDR3 comprises 14 residues. Written as DNA, the CDR3 is TGTGCCAGCAGTTCAGGACAGCCTGGGGAGACCCAGTACTTC. Amino acid sequence: CASSSGQPGETQYF.

The V gene is TRBV18, the J gene TRBJ1-1; D gene unclear. The V gene's germline CDR1 is KGHSH and CDR2 LQKENI. This CDR3 is built from 15 residues. V gave up 5 bases and J gave up 0 bases, with 13 bases separating them. The CDR3 sequence is CASSSAGPVNTEAFF. The CDR3 DNA reads as TGTGCCAGCTCATCGGCCGGGCCAGTGAACACTGAAGCTTTCTTT.

This clone showed up just once. The chain couples TRBV28 to TRBJ1-4, with D perhaps matching TRBD1 (5 bases). This CDR3 is built from 16 residues. Germline V gene sequence: CDR1 MDHEN, CDR2 SYDVKM. V lost 5 bases and J 8 bases, leaving 21 bases between the germline ends. The CDR3 bases are TGTGCCAGCAGTCCACAACCGGTAGGGGTACGAGAAAAACTGTTTTTT. It encodes CASSPQPVGVREKLFF.

The rearrangement links TRBV30 to TRBJ2-2; no clear D. CDR3 length: 13 residues. Deletions cut 4 bases from V and 0 bases from J, with 6 bases between. The germline gives CDR1 GTSNPN, CDR2 SVGIG (reference sequence). CDR3 sequence (DNA): TGTGCCTGGAATGCAGCGAACACCGGGGAGCTGTTTTTT. As protein: CAWNAANTGELFF.

This chain uses TRBV5-1 with TRBJ2-4; D unresolved. Germline loops: CDR1 SGHRS, CDR2 YFSETQ. This CDR3 has 13 residues. V lost 0 bases to trimming and J lost 8 bases, with 9 bases between them. The CDR3 DNA reads as TGCGCCAGCAGCTTGGGACCGCTTGACATTCAGTACTTC. Amino acid sequence: CASSLGPLDIQYF.

The chain links TRBV5-1 to TRBJ2-7, with 9 bases that match TRBD2. CDR3 size: 18 residues. J gave up 6 bases and V 1 base, and 17 bases lay outside the gene matches. Germline-derived CDR1 and CDR2 are SGHRS and YFSETQ. CDR3 in amino acids: CASSLNVLAGDGIPEQYF. In nucleotides, the CDR3 is TGCGCCAGCAGCTTGAACGTCTTAGCGGGAGATGGAATCCCCGAGCAGTACTTC.

This chain connects TRBV5-1 to TRBJ1-1, with 11 bases that match TRBD1. V was pared by 6 bases and J by 4 bases, with 8 bases of the junction left unmatched. The CDR3 spans 15 residues. Germline CDR1 SGHRS, CDR2 YFSETQ. CDR3 in amino acids: CASTRTGGASTEAFF. The CDR3 DNA reads TGCGCCAGCACAAGGACAGGGGGCGCGAGCACTGAAGCTTTCTTT.

The chain couples TRBV1 to TRBJ2-5; TRBD1 reflects the table's D call only, with no check against the DNA. TRBV1 corresponds to a pseudogene. The CDR3 length is 16 residues. CDR3 in DNA: TGCACCAGCAGCGTTCCGGGACAGGGGAACCAAGAGACCCAGTACTTC. Residues: CTSSVPGQGNQETQYF.

The chain carries TRBV6-1 and TRBJ1-5, with D perhaps TRBD1 (6 bases). Germline loops: CDR1 MNHNS, CDR2 SASEGT. Deletions cut 0 bases from V and 3 bases from J, with 9 bases between. CDR3 length equals 15 residues. This chain's CDR3 is CASSEAGGHNQPQHF. CDR3 bases: TGTGCCAGCAGTGAAGCGGGGGGCCACAATCAGCCCCAGCATTTT.

The V gene is TRBV28, the J gene TRBJ2-7; possible D gene TRBD2, 5 bases. From germline, CDR1 is MDHEN and CDR2 SYDVKM. This CDR3 has 13 amino acids. V shed 10 bases and J shed 3 bases, with 16 bases lying between them. The CDR3 DNA reads TGTGCCATCCAGACGGGGATCGGCTACGAGCAGTACTTC. It translates to CAIQTGIGYEQYF.

The genes are TRBV4-1 and TRBJ2-5; 11 nucleotides match TRBD2. CDR1 is MGHRA and CDR2 is YSYEKL in the germline V gene. The CDR3 spans 15 residues. After removal of 1 base from V and 8 bases from J, the junction contained 6 bases not matched to a gene. CDR3 region: CASSQGLAGRGTQYF. CDR3 sequence (DNA): TGCGCCAGCAGCCAAGGACTAGCGGGACGGGGTACCCAGTACTTC.

Remarks on this clone: One end of the junction fails to match germline, which may point to a read error. The chain couples TRBV6-5 to TRBJ2-7; 10 positions agree with TRBD2. The CDR3 extends over 14 amino acids. Germline V lookup: CDR1 MNHEY, CDR2 SVGAGI. This chain's CDR3 is CASSEAGGSFEQYF. The CDR3 nucleotides read TGTGCCAGCAGCGAAGCGGGAGGGTCCTTCGAGCAGTACTTC.

V gene TRBV7-2 combines with J gene TRBJ2-5; no reliable D call. Germline V gene sequence: CDR1 SGHTA, CDR2 FQGNSA. V was trimmed by 0 bases and J by 5 bases, leaving 7 bases between them. The CDR3 sequence is 13 residues long. The CDR3 spells CASSLAFSETQYF. DNA for the CDR3: TGTGCCAGCAGCTTAGCTTTCTCCGAGACCCAGTACTTC.

The chain joins TRBV4-2 to TRBJ2-2, with D unclear. Germline lookup yields CDR1 LGHNA and CDR2 YNFKEQ. This CDR3 is built from 17 residues. V shed 0 bases and J shed 2 bases, with 13 bases lying between them. The DNA for the CDR3 is TGTGCCAGCAGCCAAGATGAACTACCTCGAAACACCGGGGAGCTGTTTTTT. Amino acids: CASSQDELPRNTGELFF.

The chain recombines TRBV4-1 with TRBJ1-2; D may be TRBD1 (5 bases). Trimming removed 0 bases from V and 2 bases from J, with 13 bases in between. The CDR3 loop spans 16 amino acids. The germline V gene encodes CDR1 MGHRA and CDR2 YSYEKL. In nucleotides, the CDR3 is TGCGCCAGCAGCCAAGATGATCGGGGCGAGAACTATGGCTACACCTTC. Its protein is CASSQDDRGENYGYTF.

The rearrangement uses TRBV11-3 and TRBJ1-4; possibly TRBD1 for D (5 bases). Per germline, CDR1 SGHNT and CDR2 YENEEA. The CDR3 has 12 amino acids. V was trimmed by 5 bases and J by 12 bases, leaving 13 bases between them. The DNA of the CDR3 is TGTGCCAGCAGCCGGGACCAGGGTCAACTGTTTTTT. Its translation: CASSRDQGQLFF.

The chain combines TRBV6-6 with TRBJ2-1, with 12 positions matching TRBD2. The CDR3 runs 15 residues. CDR1 is MNHNY, CDR2 SVGAGI, per germline (reference sequence). J was trimmed by 3 bases and V by 5 bases; bases with no gene match: 2. CDR3 sequence: CASSPTSGGYNEQFF. CDR3 coding DNA: TGTGCCAGCAGTCCGACTAGCGGGGGCTACAATGAGCAGTTCTTC.

This rearrangement joins TRBV6-1 to TRBJ1-2, with 7 nucleotides matching TRBD1. The V segment lost 1 base and the J segment 12 bases; nucleotides outside the gene matches: 11. Germline V gene lookup returns CDR1 MNHNS and CDR2 SASEGT. The CDR3 runs to 14 residues. The CDR3 coding sequence is TGTGCCAGCAGTGAAGTGGGGGACAGCGGTCTCAACACCTTC. Encoded protein: CASSEVGDSGLNTF.

This clone has a handful of counts. The chain recombines TRBV10-2 with TRBJ1-1, with D perhaps matching TRBD1 (5 bases). This CDR3 contains 13 residues. Germline V gene sequence: CDR1 WSHSY, CDR2 SAAADI. Trimming shortened V by 1 base and J by 4 bases, and 7 bases separated the two germline ends. In nucleotides, the CDR3 is TGCGCCAGCAGTGAGTTGGGGGGCACTGAAGCTTTCTTT. It codes for CASSELGGTEAFF.

This clone came up once. V gene TRBV15 combines with J gene TRBJ1-2; TRBD1 might be the D (6 bases). This CDR3 has 17 amino acids. Trimming took 5 bases from V and 8 from J, leaving 27 bases between them. CDR1 is LNHNV and CDR2 is YYDKDF in the germline V gene (reference sequence). The CDR3 sequence is CATSARDNVNGLGGYTF. In DNA form, the CDR3 reads TGTGCCACCAGCGCCCGGGACAACGTAAATGGATTAGGAGGCTACACCTTC.

This clone was seen only once. The chain has TRBV2 and TRBJ2-4, with D unresolved. Germline CDR1 and CDR2: SNHLY and FYNNEI. Between the trimmed V and J ends, which lost 2 bases and 2 bases, there was a span of 10 bases. The CDR3 has 15 residues. The CDR3 is CASSELDGTKNIQYF. The CDR3 DNA reads as TGTGCCAGCAGTGAATTGGACGGAACCAAAAACATTCAGTACTTC.

This chain links TRBV5-4 with TRBJ2-7; 13 bases map to TRBD2. This CDR3 has 18 residues. Germline loops: CDR1 SGHNT, CDR2 YYREEE (reference sequence). Trimming took 4 bases from V and 2 from J; bases not matched to a gene: 12. The CDR3 DNA is TGTGCCAGCAGCCGTGGGACTAGCGGGATAAAATCGCCCTACGAGCAGTACTTC. Amino acid sequence: CASSRGTSGIKSPYEQYF.